Given below is one T cell receptor beta chain in context. Its antigen is currently unknown. The germline V gene encodes CDR1 MDHEN and CDR2 SYDVKM. The CDR3 is made up of 15 amino acids. Trimming removed 5 bases at V and 2 bases at J, with 13 bases between. These data come from a study of T cell responses to AZD1222 COVID-19 vaccine. Study-wide results and limits: Reports say nearly half of spike-specific TCRs go after unmutated variant regions. White British ancestry dominated among donors, who included more females, and clonal diversity was possibly underestimated. Baseline seropositives among AZD1222 recipients totaled only five to seven.

Data came from immunoSEQ multiplex PCR; TCRdb stores just in-frame clones and leaves some out. The sample lists approximately 60,000 clones; about 86% were seen once. Sequencing was performed on peripheral blood, taken 28 days after the second AZD1222 dose. This chain links TRBV28 with TRBJ1-5; tentative D call: TRBD1 (5 bases). This sequence originates from an adult who received the AZD1222 COVID-19 vaccine. The DNA for the CDR3 is TGTGCCAGCAGTGCGCTCGGGGGAGGCAATCAGCCCCAGCATTTT. It encodes CASSALGGGNQPQHF. Full variable domain (remainder filled in from reference TRBV28 and TRBJ1-5): DVKVTQSSRYLVKRTGEKVFLECVQDMDHENMFWYRQDPGLGLRLIYFSYDVKMKEKGDIPEGYSVSREKKERFSLILESASTNQTSMYLCASSALGGGNQPQHFGDGTRLSIL.